This TCR beta chain emerged from a study of response to subunit inactivated influenza vaccine. TCRdb fed the RT-PCR reads into MiXCR, producing one record per CDR3 protein. The sample holds roughly 460,000 distinct CDR3 sequences, roughly 9.7% seen once. Overall study findings and caveats: Only a handful of new T cells, the authors suggested, are recruited with each seasonal influenza vaccination.

Points on this clonotype: Its specificity is not known.

The CDR3 length is 15 residues. The germline gives CDR1 SQVTM, CDR2 ANQGSEA. Germline trimming cut 7 bases from V and 0 bases from J; bases unmatched to any gene: 6. The sample in question was PBMCs from blood, obtained roughly 47 days after vaccination. V gene TRBV29-1 combines with J gene TRBJ1-5; 10 bases align to TRBD1. The TCR comes from a middle-aged man who received an inactivated influenza vaccine. Here the CDR3 reads CSGWTGGSSNQPQHF. The CDR3 nucleotides read TGCAGCGGCTGGACAGGGGGAAGTAGCAATCAGCCCCAGCATTTT.